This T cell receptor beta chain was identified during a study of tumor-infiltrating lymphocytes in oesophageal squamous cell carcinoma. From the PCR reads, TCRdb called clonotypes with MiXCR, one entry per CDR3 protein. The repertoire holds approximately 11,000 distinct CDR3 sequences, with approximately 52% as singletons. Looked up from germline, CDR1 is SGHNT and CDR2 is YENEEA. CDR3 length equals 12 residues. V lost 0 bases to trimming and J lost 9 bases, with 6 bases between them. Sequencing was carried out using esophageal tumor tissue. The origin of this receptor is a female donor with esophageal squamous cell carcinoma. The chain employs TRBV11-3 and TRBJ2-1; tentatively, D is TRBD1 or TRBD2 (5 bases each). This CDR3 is CASSLERGEQFF. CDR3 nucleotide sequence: TGTGCCAGCAGCTTAGAGAGGGGTGAGCAGTTCTTC.